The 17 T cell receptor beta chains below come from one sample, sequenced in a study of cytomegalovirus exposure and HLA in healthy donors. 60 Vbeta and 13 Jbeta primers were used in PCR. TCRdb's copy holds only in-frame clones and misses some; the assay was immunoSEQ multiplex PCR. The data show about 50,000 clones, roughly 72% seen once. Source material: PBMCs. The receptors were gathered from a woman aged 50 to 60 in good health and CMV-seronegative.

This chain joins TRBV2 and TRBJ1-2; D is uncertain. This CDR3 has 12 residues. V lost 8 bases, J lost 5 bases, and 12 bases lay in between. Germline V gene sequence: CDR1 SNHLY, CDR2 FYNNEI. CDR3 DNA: TGTGCCAGCGCAGAAAACGGGTATGGCTACACCTTC. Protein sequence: CASAENGYGYTF.

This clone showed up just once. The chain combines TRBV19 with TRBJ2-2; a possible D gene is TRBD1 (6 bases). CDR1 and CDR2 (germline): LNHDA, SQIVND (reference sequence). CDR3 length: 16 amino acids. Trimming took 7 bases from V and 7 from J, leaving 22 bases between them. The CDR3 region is CASIPEVGTTFGELFF. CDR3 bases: TGTGCCAGTATCCCAGAAGTCGGGACAACCTTCGGGGAGCTGTTTTTT.

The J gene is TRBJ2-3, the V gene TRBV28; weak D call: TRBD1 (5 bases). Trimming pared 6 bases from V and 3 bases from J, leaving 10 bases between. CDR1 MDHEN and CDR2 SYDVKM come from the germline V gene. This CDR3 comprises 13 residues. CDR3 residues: CASSTTATDTQYF. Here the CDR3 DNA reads TGTGCCAGCAGCACGACAGCGACAGATACGCAGTATTTT.

CDR3: CASSLSGMAPRTEAFF. CDR3 DNA sequence: TGTGCCAGCAGTTTATCGGGGATGGCCCCGCGGACTGAAGCTTTCTTT. The rearrangement uses TRBV28 and TRBJ1-1; no definite D call. Germline CDR1 and CDR2: MDHEN and SYDVKM. Trimming removed 1 base from V and 5 bases from J, with 17 bases in between. The CDR3 spans 16 residues.

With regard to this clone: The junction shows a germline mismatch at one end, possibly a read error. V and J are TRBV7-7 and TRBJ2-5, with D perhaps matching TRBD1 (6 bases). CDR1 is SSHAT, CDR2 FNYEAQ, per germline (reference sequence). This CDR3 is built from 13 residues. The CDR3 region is CASSHDRWETQYF. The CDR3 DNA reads TGTGCTAGCAGCCACGACAGGTGGGAGACCCAGTACTTC.

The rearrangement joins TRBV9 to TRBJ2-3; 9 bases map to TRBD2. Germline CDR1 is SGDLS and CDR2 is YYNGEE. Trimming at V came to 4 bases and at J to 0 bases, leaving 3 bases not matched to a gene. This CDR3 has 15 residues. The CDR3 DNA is TGTGCCAGCAGCCAAAGCGGGGGGAGCACAGATACGCAGTATTTT. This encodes CASSQSGGSTDTQYF. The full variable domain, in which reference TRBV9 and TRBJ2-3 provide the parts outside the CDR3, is DSGVTQTPKHLITATGQRVTLRCSPRSGDLSVYWYQQSLDQGLQFLIQYYNGEERAKGNILERFSAQQFPDLHSELNLSSLELGDSALYFCASSQSGGSTDTQYFGPGTRLTVL.

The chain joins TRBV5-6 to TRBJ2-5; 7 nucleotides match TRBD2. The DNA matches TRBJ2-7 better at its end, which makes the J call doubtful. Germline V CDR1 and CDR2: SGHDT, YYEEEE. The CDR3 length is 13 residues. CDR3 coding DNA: TGTGCCAGCAGCCCGCCGGGAGGAGACGAGCAGTACTTC. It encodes CASSPPGGDEQYF.

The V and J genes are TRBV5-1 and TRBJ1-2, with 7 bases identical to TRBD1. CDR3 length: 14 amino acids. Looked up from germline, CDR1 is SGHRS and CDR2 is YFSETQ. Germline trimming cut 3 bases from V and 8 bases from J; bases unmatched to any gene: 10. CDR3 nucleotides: TGCGCCAGCAGCTCGACAGGGAGTACCAAAGGCTACACCTTC. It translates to CASSSTGSTKGYTF. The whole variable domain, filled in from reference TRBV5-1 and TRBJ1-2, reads KAGVTQTPRYLIKTRGQQVTLSCSPISGHRSVSWYQQTPGQGLQFLFEYFSETQRNKGNFPGRFSGRQFSNSRSEMNVSTLELGDSALYLCASSSTGSTKGYTFGSGTRLTVV.

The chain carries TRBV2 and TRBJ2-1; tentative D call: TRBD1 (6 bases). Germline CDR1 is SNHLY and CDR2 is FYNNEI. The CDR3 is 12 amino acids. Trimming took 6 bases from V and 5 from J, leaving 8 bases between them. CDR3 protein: CASRGAHNEQFF. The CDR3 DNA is TGTGCCAGCAGGGGGGCTCACAATGAGCAGTTCTTC.

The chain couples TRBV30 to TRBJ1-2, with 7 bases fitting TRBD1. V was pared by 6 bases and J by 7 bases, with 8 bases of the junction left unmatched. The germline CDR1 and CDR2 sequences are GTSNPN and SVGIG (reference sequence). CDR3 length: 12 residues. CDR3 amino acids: CACKDRVVGYTF. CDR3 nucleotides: TGTGCCTGCAAAGACAGGGTGGTTGGCTACACCTTC.

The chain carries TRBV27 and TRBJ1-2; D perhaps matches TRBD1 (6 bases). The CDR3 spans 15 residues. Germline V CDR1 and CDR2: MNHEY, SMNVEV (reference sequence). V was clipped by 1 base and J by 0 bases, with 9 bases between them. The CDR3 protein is CASSLYRAANYGYTF. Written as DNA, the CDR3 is TGTGCCAGCAGTTTATACAGGGCCGCTAACTATGGCTACACCTTC.

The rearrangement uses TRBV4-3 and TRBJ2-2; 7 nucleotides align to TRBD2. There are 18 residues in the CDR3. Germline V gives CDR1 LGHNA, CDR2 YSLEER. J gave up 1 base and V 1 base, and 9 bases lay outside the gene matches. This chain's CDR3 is CASSQGVLALRNTGELFF. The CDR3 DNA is TGCGCCAGCAGCCAAGGGGTACTAGCGCTGCGGAACACCGGGGAGCTGTTTTTT.

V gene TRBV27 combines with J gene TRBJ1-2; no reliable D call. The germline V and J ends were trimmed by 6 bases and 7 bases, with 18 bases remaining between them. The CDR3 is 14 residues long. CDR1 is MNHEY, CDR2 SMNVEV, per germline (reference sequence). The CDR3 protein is CASSFREAGFGYTF. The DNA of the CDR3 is TGTGCCAGCAGCTTTAGGGAGGCGGGGTTTGGCTACACCTTC.

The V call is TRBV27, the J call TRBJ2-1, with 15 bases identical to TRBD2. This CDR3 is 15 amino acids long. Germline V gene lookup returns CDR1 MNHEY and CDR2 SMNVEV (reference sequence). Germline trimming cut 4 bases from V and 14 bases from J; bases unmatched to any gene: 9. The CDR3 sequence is CASSSLGLAGGDEFF. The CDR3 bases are TGTGCCAGCAGTTCCCTGGGACTAGCGGGGGGAGATGAGTTCTTC.

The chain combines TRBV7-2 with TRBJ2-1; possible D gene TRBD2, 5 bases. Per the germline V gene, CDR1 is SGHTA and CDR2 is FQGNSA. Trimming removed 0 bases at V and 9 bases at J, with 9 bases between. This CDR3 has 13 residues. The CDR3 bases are TGTGCCAGCAGCTTAGCGATTGGAGGTGAGCAGTTCTTC. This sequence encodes CASSLAIGGEQFF.

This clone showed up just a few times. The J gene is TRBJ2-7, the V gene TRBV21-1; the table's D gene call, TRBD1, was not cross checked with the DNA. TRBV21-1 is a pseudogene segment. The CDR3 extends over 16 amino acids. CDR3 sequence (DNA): TGTGCCAGCAGCAAAGCACTTGGACAGGGGGCCTACGAGCAGTACTTC. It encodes CASSKALGQGAYEQYF.

The CDR3 DNA reads as TGTGCCTGGAGTGTACTCGGTTCGGCGGGGAGCTACACCTTC. It specifies CAWSVLGSAGSYTF. The chain couples TRBV30 to TRBJ1-2; D unclear. The CDR3 runs 14 residues. The V gene's germline CDR1 is GTSNPN and CDR2 SVGIG (reference sequence). V lost 0 bases and J 9 bases, leaving 17 bases between the germline ends.